The 26 T cell receptor beta chains below come from one sample, sequenced in a study of technical replicates of blood from several donors. Clones were read by immunoSEQ multiplex PCR, and TCRdb kept only the in-frame ones, dropping some. Of tens of thousands of clones listed, 90% to 95% are singletons. The sequencing sample was made of T cells isolated from PBMCs. These TCRs come from a human donor in good health.

This chain connects TRBV19 to TRBJ1-3; TRBD1 might be the D (5 bases). Trimming pared 5 bases from V and 3 bases from J, leaving 11 bases between. This CDR3 comprises 14 residues. Germline values: CDR1 LNHDA, CDR2 SQIVND (reference sequence). The CDR3 reads CASSEQAVGNTIYF. CDR3 DNA sequence: TGTGCCAGTAGTGAACAGGCCGTTGGAAACACCATATATTTT.

This chain connects TRBV7-9 to TRBJ1-4; 7 nucleotides align to TRBD1. The CDR3 spans 15 residues. The germline CDR1 and CDR2 sequences are SEHNR and FQNEAQ (reference sequence). V gave up 5 bases and J gave up 0 bases; unmatched junction bases: 3. This CDR3 reads CASSLGQATNEKLFF. As DNA, the CDR3 is TGTGCCAGCAGCCTTGGACAGGCAACTAATGAAAAACTGTTTTTT.

This rearrangement joins TRBV4-1 to TRBJ2-3; 12 nucleotides line up with TRBD2. Trimming removed 5 bases from V and 3 bases from J; junction bases left unmatched: 9. Germline V gene sequence: CDR1 MGHRA, CDR2 YSYEKL. The CDR3 totals 17 residues. The CDR3 here is CASSFRRTSGVTDTQYF. The CDR3 DNA sequence: TGCGCCAGCAGCTTCCGACGGACTAGCGGGGTGACAGATACGCAGTATTTT.

The rearrangement joins TRBV6-1 to TRBJ2-7; 7 bases are a match to TRBD2. Trimming took 8 bases from V and 1 from J; bases not matched to a gene: 5. The CDR3 has 13 amino acids. The germline V gene has CDR1 MNHNS and CDR2 SASEGT. The CDR3 region is CASLAAGSYEQYF. The CDR3 region has the DNA TGTGCCAGCCTAGCGGCAGGTTCCTACGAGCAGTACTTC.

CDR3 in DNA: TGTGCCAGCCACATCCCACGCGGCACTGAAGCTTTCTTT. Protein: CASHIPRGTEAFF. This chain links TRBV2 with TRBJ1-1; D gene unclear. The CDR3 extends over 13 amino acids. V shed 8 bases and J shed 4 bases, with 14 bases lying between them. The germline gives CDR1 SNHLY, CDR2 FYNNEI.

V gene TRBV30 combines with J gene TRBJ2-6; 9 bases match TRBD2. From germline, CDR1 is GTSNPN and CDR2 SVGIG (reference sequence). The CDR3 is made up of 18 amino acids. V lost 1 base to trimming and J lost 0 bases; unmatched junction nucleotides: 7. The CDR3 nucleotides read TGTGCCTGGAGTGGGTCGAGCGGGGGGACCTCTGGGGCCAACGTCCTGACTTTC. It yields the protein CAWSGSSGGTSGANVLTF. Full variable domain (missing parts from reference TRBV30 and TRBJ2-6): SQTIHQWPATLVQPVGSPLSLECTVEGTSNPNLYWYRQAAGRGLQLLFYSVGIGQISSEVPQNLSASRPQDRQFILSSKKLLLSDSGFYLCAWSGSSGGTSGANVLTFGAGSRLTVL.

This chain uses TRBV29-1 with TRBJ1-5; the match to TRBD1 covers 7 bases. The CDR3 loop spans 12 amino acids. CDR1 is SQVTM and CDR2 is ANQGSEA in the germline V gene. Losses at the gene ends were 7 bases for V and 4 bases for J; bases not matched to a gene: 4. The DNA of the CDR3 is TGCAGCGCCCAGACAGGGAATCAGCCCCAGCATTTT. This translates into CSAQTGNQPQHF.

The V call is TRBV30, the J call TRBJ2-5; unclear D gene. TRBJ2-7 matches the DNA end more closely, so the J call is doubtful. The CDR3 loop spans 14 amino acids. Germline V gene data show CDR1 as GTSNPN and CDR2 as SVGIG (reference sequence). The CDR3, as DNA: TGTGCCTGGGCCGTCGAAGTGGGCTCCTACGAGCAGTACTTC. Protein sequence: CAWAVEVGSYEQYF.

The CDR3 sequence is CASSPTADNPNYGYTF. The DNA of the CDR3 is TGCGCCAGCAGCCCGACGGCGGACAATCCTAACTATGGCTACACCTTC. The chain has TRBV5-1 and TRBJ1-2, with D perhaps TRBD1 (5 bases). The ends were cut back, 4 bases at V and 0 bases at J, with 16 bases in the middle. CDR1 and CDR2 from the germline V gene are SGHRS and YFSETQ. The CDR3 has 16 residues.

CDR3 amino acids: CASSLGDSGAEQYF. In nucleotides, the CDR3 is TGTGCCAGCAGTTTGGGAGACTCAGGGGCCGAGCAGTACTTC. This chain joins TRBV27 and TRBJ2-7; TRBD1 might be the D (6 bases). The germline CDR1 and CDR2 sequences are MNHEY and SMNVEV (reference sequence). The CDR3 runs 14 residues. Between the trimmed V and J ends, which lost 3 bases and 6 bases, there was a span of 15 bases.

The genes are TRBV7-2 and TRBJ2-1; TRBD1 agrees at 7 bases. CDR3 length equals 14 residues. Germline assignment: CDR1 SGHTA and CDR2 FQGNSA. Unmatched junction bases numbered 7, after V lost 6 bases and J lost 5 bases. This CDR3 is CASSEGAGDNEQFF. The CDR3 region has the DNA TGTGCCAGCAGTGAGGGGGCAGGGGACAATGAGCAGTTCTTC.

The chain uses TRBV5-4 and TRBJ1-1; 7 bases line up with TRBD1. CDR3 length: 14 residues. The junction had 7 bases not matched to a gene; V was cut back by 7 bases and J by 1 base. The germline CDR1 and CDR2 sequences are SGHNT and YYREEE (reference sequence). CDR3 nucleotide sequence: TGTGCCAGCCGTGCGGGACAGTCGAACACTGAAGCTTTCTTT. It encodes CASRAGQSNTEAFF.

This clone was found once. The CDR3 loop is CASSTFTGTEAFF. The CDR3 nucleotides read TGTGCCAGCTCAACCTTTACAGGGACCGAAGCTTTCTTT. The chain combines TRBV18 with TRBJ1-1; a possible D gene is TRBD1 (6 bases). The CDR3 sequence is 13 residues long. The V and J ends lost 5 bases and 8 bases respectively, with 15 bases between them. Germline CDR1 reads KGHSH; CDR2 reads LQKENI.

The rearrangement joins TRBV6-6 to TRBJ2-3; TRBD1 might be the D (6 bases). This CDR3 is 15 amino acids long. CDR1 and CDR2 (germline): MNHNY, SVGAGI (reference sequence). V was trimmed by 7 bases and J by 7 bases, leaving 21 bases between them. CDR3 DNA: TGTGCCAGCACATATACGGGACAAGAGAGGCATACGCAGTATTTT. Amino acids: CASTYTGQERHTQYF.

The rearrangement joins TRBV11-3 to TRBJ1-2; D call uncertain. The germline V gene has CDR1 SGHNT and CDR2 YENEEA. Trimming took off 8 bases at V and 8 bases at J, with 18 bases between the two ends. This CDR3 is built from 13 residues. As DNA, the CDR3 is TGTGCCAGCTCCCCTGGCCCCAACGGGGGCTACACCTTC. Amino acid sequence: CASSPGPNGGYTF.

This rearrangement joins TRBV9 to TRBJ2-1; weak D call: TRBD2 (5 bases). Trimming took 0 bases from V and 1 from J, leaving 11 bases between them. The CDR3 runs to 16 residues. The germline gives CDR1 SGDLS, CDR2 YYNGEE. The CDR3 protein is CASSVEGRRSYNEQFF. Here the CDR3 DNA reads TGTGCCAGCAGCGTAGAAGGCAGGAGGTCCTACAATGAGCAGTTCTTC.

The J gene is TRBJ2-7, the V gene TRBV28; D may be TRBD1 (5 bases). V dropped 11 bases and J dropped 2 bases, with 19 bases sitting between them. The CDR3 extends over 14 amino acids. Looked up from germline, CDR1 is MDHEN and CDR2 is SYDVKM. The CDR3 sequence: CAASLTQEPYEQYF. The CDR3 region has the DNA TGTGCCGCCTCCCTAACACAGGAGCCCTACGAGCAGTACTTC.

This rearrangement joins TRBV28 to TRBJ2-5; TRBD2 might be the D (6 bases). Germline lookup yields CDR1 MDHEN and CDR2 SYDVKM. With 6 bases removed from V and 2 bases from J, the gap between germline ends came to 13 bases. The CDR3 loop spans 14 amino acids. DNA for the CDR3: TGTGCCAGCAGGAGACTAGACACTCAAGAGACCCAGTACTTC. As protein: CASRRLDTQETQYF.

J is TRBJ2-1 and V is TRBV9; TRBD1 agrees at 7 bases. CDR3 length: 15 amino acids. J was trimmed by 7 bases and V by 3 bases; bases with no gene match: 10. The germline gives CDR1 SGDLS, CDR2 YYNGEE. The CDR3 DNA reads as TGTGCCAGCAGCGCAGACAGGGATTTTTGGAATGAGCAGTTCTTC. Its protein is CASSADRDFWNEQFF.

V and J are TRBV11-2 and TRBJ1-3, with a tentative D call TRBD1 (5 bases). Germline loops: CDR1 SGHAT, CDR2 FQNNGV. Trimming took off 5 bases at V and 0 bases at J, with 11 bases between the two ends. There are 15 residues in the CDR3. The CDR3 DNA is TGTGCCAGCAGCACGGGACTCGTCTCTGGAAACACCATATATTTT. As protein: CASSTGLVSGNTIYF. Filled out from reference TRBV11-2 and TRBJ1-3, the complete variable domain reads EAGVAQSPRYKIIEKRQSVAFWCNPISGHATLYWYQQILGQGPKLLIQFQNNGVVDDSQLPKDRFSAERLKGVDSTLKIQPAKLEDSAVYLCASSTGLVSGNTIYFGEGSWLTVV.

The chain couples TRBV19 to TRBJ1-1; D is unresolved. This CDR3 contains 13 residues. V lost 4 bases, J lost 2 bases, and 8 bases lay in between. Per germline, CDR1 LNHDA and CDR2 SQIVND (reference sequence). The CDR3 sequence: CASSRTENTEAFF. The CDR3, as DNA: TGTGCCAGTAGTAGAACAGAAAACACTGAAGCTTTCTTT.

The CDR3 sequence: CASSQDRFGTWELFF. The CDR3 nucleotides are TGTGCCAGCAGCCAAGATAGGTTTGGGACTTGGGAGCTGTTTTTT. This chain links TRBV4-2 with TRBJ2-2, with D possibly TRBD2 on 6 matching bases. CDR3 length: 15 residues. V lost 0 bases and J 9 bases, leaving 14 bases between the germline ends. Per germline, CDR1 LGHNA and CDR2 YNFKEQ.

V gene TRBV9 combines with J gene TRBJ1-1, with D unresolved. V was pared by 3 bases and J by 3 bases, with 12 bases between. CDR1 and CDR2 (germline): SGDLS, YYNGEE. This CDR3 has 14 amino acids. For the CDR3, the DNA is TGTGCCAGCAGCGAGCGGGTGATGGACACTGAAGCTTTCTTT. Translated, it gives CASSERVMDTEAFF.

The chain combines TRBV4-1 with TRBJ1-1; 8 bases fit TRBD1. Germline V CDR1 and CDR2: MGHRA, YSYEKL. Germline trimming cut 6 bases from V and 2 bases from J; bases unmatched to any gene: 5. The length of the CDR3 is 14 residues. Here the CDR3 reads CASRLTGVNTEAFF. CDR3 bases: TGCGCCAGCAGATTGACAGGGGTAAACACTGAAGCTTTCTTT.

The rearrangement uses TRBV5-1 and TRBJ2-2; D not certain. The CDR3 is 12 amino acids. V lost 4 bases and J lost 8, with 9 bases in between. Per germline, CDR1 SGHRS and CDR2 YFSETQ. The CDR3 nucleotides read TGCGCCAGCAGCCCGACGCGGGGGGAGCTGTTTTTT. Residues: CASSPTRGELFF. Full variable domain (outside the CDR3, taken from reference TRBV5-1 and TRBJ2-2): KAGVTQTPRYLIKTRGQQVTLSCSPISGHRSVSWYQQTPGQGLQFLFEYFSETQRNKGNFPGRFSGRQFSNSRSEMNVSTLELGDSALYLCASSPTRGELFFGEGSRLTVL.

V is TRBV9 and J is TRBJ2-2; 9 nucleotides line up with TRBD2. J lost 4 bases, V lost 4 bases, and 20 bases had no gene match. The CDR3 spans 20 residues. Per germline, CDR1 SGDLS and CDR2 YYNGEE. The CDR3: CASSRRLADNGIAGTGELFF. The CDR3 DNA reads as TGTGCCAGCAGCAGACGACTAGCGGATAATGGTATAGCGGGCACCGGGGAGCTGTTTTTT.